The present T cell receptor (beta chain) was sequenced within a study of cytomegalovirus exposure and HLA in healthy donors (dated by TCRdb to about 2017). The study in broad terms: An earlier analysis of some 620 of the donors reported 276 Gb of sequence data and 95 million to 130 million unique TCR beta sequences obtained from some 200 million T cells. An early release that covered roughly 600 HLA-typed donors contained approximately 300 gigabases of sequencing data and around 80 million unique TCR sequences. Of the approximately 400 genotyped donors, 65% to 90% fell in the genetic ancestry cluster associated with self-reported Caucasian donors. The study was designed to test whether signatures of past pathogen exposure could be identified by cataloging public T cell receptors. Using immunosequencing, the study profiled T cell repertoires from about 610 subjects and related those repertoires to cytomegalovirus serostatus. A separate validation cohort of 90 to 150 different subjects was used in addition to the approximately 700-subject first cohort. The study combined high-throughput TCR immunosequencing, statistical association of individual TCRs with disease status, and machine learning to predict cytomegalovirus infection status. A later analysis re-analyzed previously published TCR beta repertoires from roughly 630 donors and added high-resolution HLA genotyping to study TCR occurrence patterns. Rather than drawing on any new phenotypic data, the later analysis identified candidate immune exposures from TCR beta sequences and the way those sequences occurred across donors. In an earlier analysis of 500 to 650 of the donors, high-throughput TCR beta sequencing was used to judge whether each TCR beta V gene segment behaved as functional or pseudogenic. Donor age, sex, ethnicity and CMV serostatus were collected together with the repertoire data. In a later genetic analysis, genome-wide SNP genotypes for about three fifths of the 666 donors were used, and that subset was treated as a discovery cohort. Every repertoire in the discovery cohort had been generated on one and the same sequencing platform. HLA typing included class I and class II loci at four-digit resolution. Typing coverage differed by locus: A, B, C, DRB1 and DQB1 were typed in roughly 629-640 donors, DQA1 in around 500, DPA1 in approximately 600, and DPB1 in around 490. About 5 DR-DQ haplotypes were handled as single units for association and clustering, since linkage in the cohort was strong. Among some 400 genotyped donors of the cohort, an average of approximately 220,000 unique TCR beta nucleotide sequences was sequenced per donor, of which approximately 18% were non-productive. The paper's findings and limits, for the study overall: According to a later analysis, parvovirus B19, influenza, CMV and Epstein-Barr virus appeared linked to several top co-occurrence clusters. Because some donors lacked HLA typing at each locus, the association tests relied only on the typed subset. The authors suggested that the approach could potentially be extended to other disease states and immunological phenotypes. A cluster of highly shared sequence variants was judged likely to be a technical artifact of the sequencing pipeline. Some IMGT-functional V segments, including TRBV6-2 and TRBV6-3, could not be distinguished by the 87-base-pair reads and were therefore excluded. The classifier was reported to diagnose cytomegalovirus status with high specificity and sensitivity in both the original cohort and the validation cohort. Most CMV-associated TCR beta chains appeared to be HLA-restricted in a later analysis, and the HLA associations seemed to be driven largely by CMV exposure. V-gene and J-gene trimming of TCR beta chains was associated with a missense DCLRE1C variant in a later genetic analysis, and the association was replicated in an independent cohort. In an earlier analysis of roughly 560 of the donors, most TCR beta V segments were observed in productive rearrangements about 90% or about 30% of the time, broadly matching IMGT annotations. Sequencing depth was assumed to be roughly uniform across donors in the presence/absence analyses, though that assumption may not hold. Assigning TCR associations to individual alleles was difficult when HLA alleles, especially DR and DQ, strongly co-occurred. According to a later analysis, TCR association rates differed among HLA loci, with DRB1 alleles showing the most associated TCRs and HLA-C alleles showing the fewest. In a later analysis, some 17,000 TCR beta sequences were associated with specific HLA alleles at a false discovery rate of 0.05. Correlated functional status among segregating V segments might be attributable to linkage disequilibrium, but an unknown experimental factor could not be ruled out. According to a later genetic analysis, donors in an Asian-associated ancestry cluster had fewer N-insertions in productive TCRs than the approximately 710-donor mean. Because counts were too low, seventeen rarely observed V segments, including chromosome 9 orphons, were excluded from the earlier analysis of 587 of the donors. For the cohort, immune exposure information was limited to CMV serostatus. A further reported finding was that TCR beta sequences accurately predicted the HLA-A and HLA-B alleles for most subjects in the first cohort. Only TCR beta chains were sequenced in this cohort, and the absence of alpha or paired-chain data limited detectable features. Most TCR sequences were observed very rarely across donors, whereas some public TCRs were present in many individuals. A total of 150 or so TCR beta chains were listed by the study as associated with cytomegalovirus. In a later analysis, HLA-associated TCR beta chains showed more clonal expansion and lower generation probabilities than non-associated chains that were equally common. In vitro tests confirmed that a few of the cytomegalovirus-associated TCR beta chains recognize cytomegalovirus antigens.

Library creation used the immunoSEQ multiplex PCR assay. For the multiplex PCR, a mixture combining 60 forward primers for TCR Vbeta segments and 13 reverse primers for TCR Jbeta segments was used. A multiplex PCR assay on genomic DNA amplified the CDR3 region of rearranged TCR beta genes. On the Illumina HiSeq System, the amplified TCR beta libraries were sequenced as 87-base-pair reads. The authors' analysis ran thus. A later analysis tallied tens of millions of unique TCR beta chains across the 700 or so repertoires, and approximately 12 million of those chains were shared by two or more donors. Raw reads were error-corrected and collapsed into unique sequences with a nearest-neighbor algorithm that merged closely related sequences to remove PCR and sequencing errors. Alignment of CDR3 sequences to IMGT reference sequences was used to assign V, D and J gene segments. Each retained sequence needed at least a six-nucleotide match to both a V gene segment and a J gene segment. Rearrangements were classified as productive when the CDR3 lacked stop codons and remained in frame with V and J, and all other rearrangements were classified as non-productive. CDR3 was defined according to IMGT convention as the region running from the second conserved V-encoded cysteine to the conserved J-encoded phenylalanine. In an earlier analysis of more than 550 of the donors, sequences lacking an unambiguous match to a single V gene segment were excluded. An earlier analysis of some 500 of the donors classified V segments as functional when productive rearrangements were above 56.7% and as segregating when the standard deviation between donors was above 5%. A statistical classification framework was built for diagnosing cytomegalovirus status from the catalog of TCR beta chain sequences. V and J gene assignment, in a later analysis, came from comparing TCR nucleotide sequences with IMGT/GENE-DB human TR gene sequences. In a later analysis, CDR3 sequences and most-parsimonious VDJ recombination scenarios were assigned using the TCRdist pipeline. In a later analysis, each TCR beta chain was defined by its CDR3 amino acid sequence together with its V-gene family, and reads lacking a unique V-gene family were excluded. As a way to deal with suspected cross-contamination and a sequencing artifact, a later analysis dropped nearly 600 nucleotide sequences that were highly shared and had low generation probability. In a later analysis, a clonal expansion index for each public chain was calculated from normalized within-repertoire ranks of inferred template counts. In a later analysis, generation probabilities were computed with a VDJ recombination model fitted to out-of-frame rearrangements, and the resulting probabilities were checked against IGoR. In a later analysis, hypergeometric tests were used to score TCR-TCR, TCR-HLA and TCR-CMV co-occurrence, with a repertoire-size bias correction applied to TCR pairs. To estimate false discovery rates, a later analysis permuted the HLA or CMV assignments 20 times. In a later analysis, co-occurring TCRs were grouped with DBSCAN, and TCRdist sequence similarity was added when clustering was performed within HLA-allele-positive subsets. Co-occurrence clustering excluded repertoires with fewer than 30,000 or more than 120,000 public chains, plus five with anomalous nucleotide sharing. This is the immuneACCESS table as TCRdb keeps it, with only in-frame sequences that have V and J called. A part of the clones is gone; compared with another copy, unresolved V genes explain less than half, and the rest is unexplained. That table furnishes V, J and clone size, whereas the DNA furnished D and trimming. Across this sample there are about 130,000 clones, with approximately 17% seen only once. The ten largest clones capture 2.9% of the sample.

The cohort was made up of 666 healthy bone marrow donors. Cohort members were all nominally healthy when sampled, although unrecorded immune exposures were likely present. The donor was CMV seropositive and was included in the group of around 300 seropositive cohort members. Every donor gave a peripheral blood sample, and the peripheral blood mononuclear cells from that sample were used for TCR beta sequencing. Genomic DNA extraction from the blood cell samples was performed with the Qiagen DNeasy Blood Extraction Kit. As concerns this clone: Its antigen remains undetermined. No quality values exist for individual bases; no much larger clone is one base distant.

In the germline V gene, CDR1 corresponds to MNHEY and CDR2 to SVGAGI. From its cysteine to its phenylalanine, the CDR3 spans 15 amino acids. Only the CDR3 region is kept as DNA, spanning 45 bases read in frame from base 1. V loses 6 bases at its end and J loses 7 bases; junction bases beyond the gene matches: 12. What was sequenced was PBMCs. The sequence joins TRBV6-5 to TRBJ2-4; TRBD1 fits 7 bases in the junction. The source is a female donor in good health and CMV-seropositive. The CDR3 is CASSRYRQGANIQYF. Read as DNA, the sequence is TGTGCCAGCAGCCGATATCGACAGGGAGCGAACATTCAGTACTTC.